These 10 T cell receptor beta chains were all obtained from the same sample, sequenced in a study of CD8 T cells in ankylosing spondylitis. One entry per CDR3 protein results from TCRdb running MiXCR on the 5' RACE reads. The sample lists more than 300,000 distinct CDR3 sequences; around 10% were seen once. The sequencing sample was made of blood, either unsorted or a sorted T cell fraction (not recorded which). The receptor set was obtained from a female donor with ankylosing spondylitis or in good health (not recorded which).

This clonotype was recorded a few times. One end of the junction varies from germline; a read error may be responsible. The chain uses TRBV20-1 and TRBJ2-7, with D perhaps matching TRBD1 (6 bases). CDR3 length: 16 residues. The germline V gene has CDR1 DFQATT and CDR2 SNEGSKA (reference sequence). The CDR3 nucleotides read TGCTGTGCTAGAGATCATAACAGGGAAATTGTCCACGAGCAGTACTTC. It yields the protein CCARDHNREIVHEQYF.

The rearrangement joins TRBV20-1 to TRBJ2-3; D not resolved. With 0 bases removed from V and 1 base from J, the gap between germline ends came to 8 bases. The CDR3 is made up of 14 amino acids. Germline CDR1 and CDR2: DFQATT and SNEGSKA (reference sequence). The CDR3, as DNA: TGCAGTGCTAGAGATCACAGAGGCACAGATACGCAGTATTTT. Its translation is CSARDHRGTDTQYF.

This clonotype was recorded many times. V and J are TRBV5-1 and TRBJ2-1, with 10 bases identical to TRBD2. Trimming cost V 4 bases and J 3 bases; bases outside gene matches: 7. CDR3 length: 16 amino acids. Germline CDR1 is SGHRS and CDR2 is YFSETQ. The CDR3 spells CASSPYTSGNYNEQFF. CDR3 nucleotide sequence: TGCGCCAGCAGCCCCTACACTAGCGGGAACTACAATGAGCAGTTCTTC.

The V and J genes are TRBV5-1 and TRBJ2-5; TRBD2 matches at 8 bases. Per germline, CDR1 SGHRS and CDR2 YFSETQ. The V gene end was trimmed by 4 bases and the J gene end by 1 base; junction bases not matched to a gene: 9. CDR3 length: 16 amino acids. CDR3 amino acids: CASSGAGGLIQETQYF. In DNA, the CDR3 is TGCGCCAGCAGCGGGGCGGGGGGCCTAATCCAAGAGACCCAGTACTTC. Drawing the rest from reference TRBV5-1 and TRBJ2-5, the complete variable domain is KAGVTQTPRYLIKTRGQQVTLSCSPISGHRSVSWYQQTPGQGLQFLFEYFSETQRNKGNFPGRFSGRQFSNSRSEMNVSTLELGDSALYLCASSGAGGLIQETQYFGPGTRLLVL.

This clonotype was recorded many times. The gene calls are TRBV30 and TRBJ2-3; 13 bases fit TRBD2. The V gene's germline CDR1 is GTSNPN and CDR2 SVGIG (reference sequence). The V gene end was trimmed by 7 bases and the J gene end by 3 bases; junction bases not matched to a gene: 7. The CDR3 runs 15 residues. This CDR3 is CALTTSGGLTDTQYF. The CDR3 DNA sequence: TGTGCCTTAACGACTAGCGGGGGGCTAACAGATACGCAGTATTTT.

This clonotype was picked up many times. The chain combines TRBV5-1 with TRBJ1-1; D is ambiguous. CDR3 length: 14 amino acids. CDR1 SGHRS and CDR2 YFSETQ come from the germline V gene. Trimming pared 1 base from V and 6 bases from J, leaving 13 bases between. The CDR3 region has the DNA TGCGCCAGCAGCTTGACGGGTATCGGCGCTGAAGCTTTCTTT. Its protein product is CASSLTGIGAEAFF.

This clonotype turned up a few times. This chain joins TRBV6-2 or TRBV6-3 and TRBJ2-7; D not resolved. The CDR3 is 13 residues long. Germline loops: CDR1 MNHEY, CDR2 SVGEGT. Trimming took off 5 bases at V and 5 bases at J, with 13 bases between the two ends. Here the CDR3 reads CASSRRGVHEQYF. The CDR3 DNA reads as TGTGCCAGCAGTCGGCGTGGAGTCCACGAGCAGTACTTC.

To note about this clonotype: This sequence may be a read error, since a much larger clone differs from it by one base. The chain has TRBV27 and TRBJ1-2; 7 bases fit TRBD1. This CDR3 region has 15 residues. Trimming at V came to 8 bases and at J to 4 bases, leaving 13 bases not matched to a gene. Germline CDR1 MNHEY, CDR2 SMNVEV (reference sequence). In nucleotides, the CDR3 is TGTGCCAGCCGCCTGGGGGACAGCACAAGCTATGGCTACACCTTC. Translating gives CASRLGDSTSYGYTF.

This clonotype was picked up many times. This chain links TRBV20-1 with TRBJ2-5, with no clear D. The CDR3 runs 13 residues. Germline values: CDR1 DFQATT, CDR2 SNEGSKA (reference sequence). The germline V and J ends were trimmed by 6 bases and 7 bases, with 18 bases remaining between them. CDR3 nucleotides: TGCAGTGCGGGCCTCAAGGCCCTGGGGACCCAGTACTTC. This gives the protein CSAGLKALGTQYF.

Many counts were recorded for this clonotype. The chain has TRBV20-1 and TRBJ2-5; D not resolved. This CDR3 has 11 residues. Germline CDR1 and CDR2: DFQATT and SNEGSKA (reference sequence). Trimming shortened V by 3 bases and J by 5 bases, and 7 bases separated the two germline ends. This chain's CDR3 is CSARASETQYF. The DNA for the CDR3 is TGCAGTGCTAGGGCAAGTGAGACCCAGTACTTC.